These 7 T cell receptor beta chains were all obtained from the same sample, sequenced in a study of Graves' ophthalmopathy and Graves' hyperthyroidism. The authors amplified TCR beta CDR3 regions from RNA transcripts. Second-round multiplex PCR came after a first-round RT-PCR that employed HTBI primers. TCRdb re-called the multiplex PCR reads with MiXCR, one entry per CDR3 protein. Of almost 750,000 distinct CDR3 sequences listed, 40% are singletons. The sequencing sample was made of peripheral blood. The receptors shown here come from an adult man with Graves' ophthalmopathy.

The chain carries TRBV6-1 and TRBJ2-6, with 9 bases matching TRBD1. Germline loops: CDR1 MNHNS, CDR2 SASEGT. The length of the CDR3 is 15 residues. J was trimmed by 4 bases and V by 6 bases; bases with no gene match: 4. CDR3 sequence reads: CASRGQGLGANVLTF. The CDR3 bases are TGTGCCAGCAGGGGACAGGGCCTGGGGGCCAACGTCCTGACTTTC.

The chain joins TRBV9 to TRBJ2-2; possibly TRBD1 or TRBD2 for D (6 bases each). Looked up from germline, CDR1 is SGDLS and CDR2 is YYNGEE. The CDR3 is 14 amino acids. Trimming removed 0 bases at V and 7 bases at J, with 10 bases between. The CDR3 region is CASSVVRGGGELFF. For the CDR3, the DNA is TGTGCCAGCAGCGTAGTCAGGGGAGGCGGGGAGCTGTTTTTT.

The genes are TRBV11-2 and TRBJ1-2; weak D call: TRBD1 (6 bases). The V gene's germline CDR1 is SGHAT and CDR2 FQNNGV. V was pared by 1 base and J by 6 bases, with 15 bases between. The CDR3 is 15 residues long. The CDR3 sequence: CASSLGTGSFHGYTF. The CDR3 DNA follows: TGTGCCAGCAGCTTAGGAACAGGGAGTTTTCATGGCTACACCTTC.

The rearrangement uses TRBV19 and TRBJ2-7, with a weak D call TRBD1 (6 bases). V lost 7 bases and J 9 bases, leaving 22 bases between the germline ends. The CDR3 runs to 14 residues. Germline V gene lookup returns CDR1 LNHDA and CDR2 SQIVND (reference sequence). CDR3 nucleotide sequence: TGTGCCAGTAAGGGGCCCGGACAGTCTGAGCGGCAGTACTTC. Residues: CASKGPGQSERQYF.

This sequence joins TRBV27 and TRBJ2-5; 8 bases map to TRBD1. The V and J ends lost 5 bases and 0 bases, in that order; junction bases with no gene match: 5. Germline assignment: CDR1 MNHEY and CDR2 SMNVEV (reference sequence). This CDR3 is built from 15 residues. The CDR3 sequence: CASSALGQDQETQYF. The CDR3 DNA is TGTGCCAGCAGTGCCTTGGGACAGGACCAAGAGACCCAGTACTTC.

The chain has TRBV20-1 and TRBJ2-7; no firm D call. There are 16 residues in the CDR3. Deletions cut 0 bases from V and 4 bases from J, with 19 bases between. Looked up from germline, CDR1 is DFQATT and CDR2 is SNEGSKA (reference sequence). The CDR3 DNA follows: TGCAGTGCTAGAGATCCGGTCTATCAGTCGAATTACGAGCAGTACTTC. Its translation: CSARDPVYQSNYEQYF.

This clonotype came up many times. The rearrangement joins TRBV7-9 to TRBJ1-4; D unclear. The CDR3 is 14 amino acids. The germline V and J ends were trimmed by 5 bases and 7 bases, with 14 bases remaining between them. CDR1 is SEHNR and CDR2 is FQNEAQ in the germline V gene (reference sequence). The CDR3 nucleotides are TGTGCCAGCAGCCCCGGAAGTGGTGCTGAAAAACTGTTTTTT. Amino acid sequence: CASSPGSGAEKLFF.